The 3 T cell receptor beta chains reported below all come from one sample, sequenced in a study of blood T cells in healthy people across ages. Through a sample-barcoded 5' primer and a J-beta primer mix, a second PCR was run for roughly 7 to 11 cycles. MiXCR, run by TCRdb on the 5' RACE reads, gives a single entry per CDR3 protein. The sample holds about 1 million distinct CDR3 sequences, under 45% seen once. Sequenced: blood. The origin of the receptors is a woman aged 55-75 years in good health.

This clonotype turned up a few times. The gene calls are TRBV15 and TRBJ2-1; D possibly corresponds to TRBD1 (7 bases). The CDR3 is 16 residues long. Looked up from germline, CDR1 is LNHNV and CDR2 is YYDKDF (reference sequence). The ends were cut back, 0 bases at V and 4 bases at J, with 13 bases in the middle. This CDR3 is CATSREGTAGYNEQFF. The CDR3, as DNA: TGTGCCACCAGCAGAGAAGGGACAGCGGGTTACAATGAGCAGTTCTTC.

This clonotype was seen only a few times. CDR3 in amino acids: CASSEYGGDLYGYTF. CDR3 DNA: TGTGCCAGCAGTGAATATGGGGGGGACCTCTATGGCTACACCTTC. The chain combines TRBV25-1 with TRBJ1-2; possible D gene TRBD1, 5 bases. Trimming pared 0 bases from V and 4 bases from J, leaving 12 bases between. The CDR3 covers 15 residues. The germline gives CDR1 MGHDK, CDR2 SYGVNS.

CDR3 bases: TGTGCCAGCAGCATCCCTGTGAGGGCAAATGAGCAGTTCTTC. This encodes CASSIPVRANEQFF. The chain combines TRBV21-1 with TRBJ2-1; TRBD1 is taken as the D call from the table, unchecked against the DNA. TRBV21-1 is reported as a pseudogene. The CDR3 runs 14 residues.